Below are 17 T cell receptor beta chains sequenced from a single sample in a study. Profiled with immunoSEQ multiplex PCR; TCRdb holds only in-frame clones, not every one. Among some 48,000 clones, approximately 95% were seen once, and the ten largest hold around 11%. Sequencing was performed on PBMCs. The receptors shown here come from a man in his forties with rheumatoid arthritis.

The V gene is TRBV18, the J gene TRBJ1-4; possible D gene TRBD1, 5 bases. The V gene lost 2 bases and the J gene lost 8 bases, with 9 bases spanning the gap. This CDR3 is built from 13 residues. Germline V CDR1 and CDR2: KGHSH, LQKENI. The CDR3 spells CASSPETAEKLFF. The CDR3 nucleotides are TGTGCCAGCTCACCAGAGACAGCCGAAAAACTGTTTTTT.

This chain uses TRBV21-1 with TRBJ1-1; TRBD1 is taken as the D call from the table, unchecked against the DNA. TRBV21-1 is deemed a pseudogene. The CDR3 is 15 amino acids. The CDR3 reads CASSKDTSKNTEAFF. Here the CDR3 DNA reads TGTGCCAGCAGCAAAGACACCTCGAAGAACACTGAAGCTTTCTTT.

The chain is built from TRBV9 and TRBJ1-1; perhaps TRBD1 as D (5 bases). Trimming removed 9 bases from V and 0 bases from J, with 12 bases in between. CDR1 is SGDLS, CDR2 YYNGEE, per germline. This CDR3 is 13 amino acids long. The CDR3 nucleotides read TGTGCCACCACCAGGGCCATGAACACTGAAGCTTTCTTT. Translating gives CATTRAMNTEAFF.

The chain has TRBV12-3 or TRBV12-4 and TRBJ1-1, with 10 positions matching TRBD1. V lost 7 bases and J lost 10; bases outside the gene matches: 9. This CDR3 is built from 13 residues. The CDR3, as DNA: TGTGCCAGCACTCCCGGGACAGGGGTTGGAGCTTTCTTT. It translates to CASTPGTGVGAFF.

The chain joins TRBV21-1 to TRBJ2-1; the DNA was not used to check the table's D call, TRBD2. TRBV21-1 is deemed a pseudogene. This CDR3 has 17 amino acids. This CDR3 reads CASSKDLARRIYNEQFF. In nucleotides, the CDR3 is TGTGCCAGCAGCAAGGATTTAGCGCGGAGAATATACAATGAGCAGTTCTTC.

Concerning this clone itself: Different DNA sequences within this sample yield the same CDR3. The chain recombines TRBV7-3 with TRBJ1-2; TRBD1 matches 10 bases. Germline V gene lookup returns CDR1 SGHTA and CDR2 FQGTGA. This CDR3 contains 13 residues. V trimming: 3 bases; J trimming: 6 bases; junction bases outside the gene matches: 1. DNA for the CDR3: TGTGCCAGCAGCTTGGGACAGGGGCATGGCTACACCTTC. This codes for CASSLGQGHGYTF.

The chain joins TRBV27 to TRBJ2-5, with D perhaps matching TRBD1 (5 bases). This CDR3 comprises 14 residues. V was cut by 7 bases and J by 1 base, with 13 bases left in between. CDR1 MNHEY and CDR2 SMNVEV come from the germline V gene (reference sequence). CDR3 sequence: CASKPQVIQETQYF. CDR3 coding DNA: TGTGCCAGCAAGCCACAGGTGATCCAAGAGACCCAGTACTTC.

V usage is TRBV7-3 and J usage is TRBJ2-3; D is possibly TRBD1 (6 bases). The CDR3 is 15 residues long. Germline CDR1 is SGHTA and CDR2 is FQGTGA. Trimming pared 2 bases from V and 0 bases from J, leaving 9 bases between. CDR3 in DNA: TGTGCCAGCAGCTTAGGACAGTCTAGCACAGATACGCAGTATTTT. Encoded protein: CASSLGQSSTDTQYF.

This chain uses TRBV30 with TRBJ1-6, with D possibly TRBD1 on 6 matching bases. Germline V CDR1 and CDR2: GTSNPN, SVGIG (reference sequence). The CDR3 is made up of 16 amino acids. V lost 8 bases and J 0 bases, leaving 17 bases between the germline ends. The CDR3 protein is CALNMGGSSYNSPLHF. The DNA of the CDR3 is TGTGCCCTAAACATGGGGGGCAGCTCCTATAATTCACCCCTCCACTTT.

The V gene is TRBV6-5, the J gene TRBJ2-5; TRBD2 agrees at 8 bases. This CDR3 region has 15 residues. Germline V gives CDR1 MNHEY, CDR2 SVGAGI. V was pared by 5 bases and J by 4 bases, with 9 bases of the junction left unmatched. The CDR3 sequence: CASSIVAGRVETQYF. DNA of the CDR3: TGTGCCAGCAGTATTGTAGCGGGAAGGGTAGAGACCCAGTACTTC.

The CDR3 nucleotides read TGCGCCAGCAGCTGGGGACTAGCGGGAGTATTGGACGAGCAGTACTTC. This translates into CASSWGLAGVLDEQYF. The rearrangement uses TRBV5-1 and TRBJ2-7, with 14 bases fitting TRBD2. Trimming took 3 bases from V and 5 from J; bases not matched to a gene: 7. The length of the CDR3 is 16 residues. CDR1 and CDR2 from the germline V gene are SGHRS and YFSETQ.

V and J are TRBV18 and TRBJ2-4, with TRBD1 as a possible D gene (5 bases). Germline-derived CDR1 and CDR2 are KGHSH and LQKENI. The CDR3 spans 14 residues. The V and J ends lost 5 bases and 3 bases respectively, with 11 bases between them. CDR3 residues: CASSSDILKNIQYF. Written as DNA, the CDR3 is TGTGCCAGCTCATCGGACATACTCAAAAACATTCAGTACTTC. Looking up the rest from reference TRBV18 and TRBJ2-4 gives the full variable domain: NAGVMQNPRHLVRRRGQEARLRCSPMKGHSHVYWYRQLPEEGLKFMVYLQKENIIDESGMPKERFSAEFPKEGPSILRIQQVVRGDSAAYFCASSSDILKNIQYFGAGTRLSVL.

The chain carries TRBV11-2 and TRBJ2-4, with 7 bases that match TRBD1. Germline V gene data show CDR1 as SGHAT and CDR2 as FQNNGV. The V gene end was trimmed by 6 bases and the J gene end by 4 bases; junction bases not matched to a gene: 15. This CDR3 region has 17 residues. The CDR3, as DNA: TGTGCCAGCAGGACCTTAACAGGGGATCCAAGAAAAAACATTCAGTACTTC. Protein product: CASRTLTGDPRKNIQYF.

This chain connects TRBV10-3 to TRBJ1-1, with a possible D match to TRBD1 (6 bases). With 6 bases removed from V and 1 base from J, the gap between germline ends came to 9 bases. The CDR3 contains 13 residues. Germline assignment: CDR1 ENHRY and CDR2 SYGVKD. The DNA for the CDR3 is TGTGCCATCAGAAGACAGGAGAACACTGAAGCTTTCTTT. Protein: CAIRRQENTEAFF.

The chain carries TRBV6-5 and TRBJ1-1; D ambiguous. With 8 bases removed from V and 1 base from J, the gap between germline ends came to 17 bases. Germline CDR1 and CDR2: MNHEY and SVGAGI. This CDR3 contains 15 residues. The CDR3 DNA is TGTGCCAGCCATAACACCCTCCGGGGGAACACTGAAGCTTTCTTT. It is translated as CASHNTLRGNTEAFF.

The V and J genes are TRBV11-2 and TRBJ2-7; TRBD2 agrees at 13 bases. The CDR3 length is 17 residues. CDR1 is SGHAT, CDR2 FQNNGV, per germline. The V and J ends lost 3 bases and 2 bases, in that order; junction bases with no gene match: 7. CDR3 sequence: CASSFRLAGGPTYEQYF. In DNA, the CDR3 is TGTGCCAGCAGCTTCCGACTAGCGGGAGGCCCTACCTACGAGCAGTACTTC.

The chain links TRBV27 to TRBJ1-2, with 8 bases that match TRBD1. The CDR3 is made up of 13 amino acids. Per the germline V gene, CDR1 is MNHEY and CDR2 is SMNVEV (reference sequence). The V gene end was trimmed by 3 bases and the J gene end by 8 bases; junction bases not matched to a gene: 5. The CDR3 sequence: CASSFPGGLGYTF. The CDR3 coding sequence is TGTGCCAGCAGTTTCCCAGGGGGCCTGGGCTACACCTTC.